These T cell receptor beta chains were read from a single sample in a study of T-cell reconstitution after alpha-beta-depleted transplantation in children. TCRdb re-analysed the PCR reads in MiXCR, keeping a single row per CDR3 protein. The repertoire includes fewer than 350,000 distinct CDR3 sequences, approximately 10% of them detected once, and 20% to 25% sits in the top ten. Sample: peripheral blood, taken 180 days after TCRalphabeta/CD19-depleted stem cell transplant. Receptors originate from a male patient aged 2 to 9 who had a stem cell transplant for chronic granulomatous disease, so the T cells may come from the graft donor. Both conserved end residues are part of each CDR3. A D gene is named only where the DNA matches it firmly. Clone size is shown for a subset of rows, as once, few, many or a class of expanded clone.

j_call clone_size v_call d_call cdr3_nt cdr3_aa
TRBJ2-7 NA TRBV5-6 TRBD1 TGTGCCAGCAGCCGATTGGACAGGGACTCCCACGAGCAGTACTTC CASSRLDRDSHEQYF
TRBJ2-5 many TRBV28 TRBD2 TGTGCCAGCAGCCGGACTAGCATCAAGACCCAGTACTTC CASSRTSIKTQYF
TRBJ2-6 many TRBV5-1 NA TGCGCCAGCAGCTCGGATCCAGGGGCCAACGTCCTGACTTTC CASSSDPGANVLTF
TRBJ2-1 many TRBV20-1 NA TGCAGTGCTTCCGCCATGAGCTCCTACAATGAGCAGTTCTTC CSASAMSSYNEQFF
TRBJ2-1 many TRBV29-1 NA TGCAGCGTTGCCCCTGGGGCCAATGAGCAGTTCTTC CSVAPGANEQFF
TRBJ1-6 many TRBV12-3/TRBV12-4 NA TGTGCCAGCAGCCGTCCCGGGGGGTCACCCCTCCACTTT CASSRPGGSPLHF
TRBJ2-1 NA TRBV3-1 NA TGTGCCAGCAGCAAGGAGGTGAGGCGGGGGCAGTACAATGAGCAGTTCTTC CASSKEVRRGQYNEQFF
TRBJ2-2 few TRBV11-2 TRBD2 TGTGCCAGCAGTTACCGGGGGGCGAACACCGGGGAGCTGTTTTTT CASSYRGANTGELFF
TRBJ2-7 few TRBV6-5 NA TGTGCCAGCGGCGGGATCTACGAGCAGTACTTC CASGGIYEQYF
TRBJ2-5 many TRBV7-8 NA TGTGCCAGCAGCTTAGAGGGGCGACAAGAGACCCAGTACTTC CASSLEGRQETQYF
TRBJ2-2 many TRBV5-1 NA TGCGCCAGAGAGAGTCAGAAAATCCAGGGTGACACCGGGGAGCTGTTTTTT CARESQKIQGDTGELFF
TRBJ2-3 many TRBV6-4 TRBD2 TGTGCCAGCAGCAGGAGACTAGCGGGAGTAGGAACGGGATCTAGCACAGATACGCAGTATTTT CASSRRLAGVGTGSSTDTQYF
TRBJ1-5 many TRBV30 NA TGTGCCTGGAACGGCGCGGGGGGCAATCAGCCCCAGCATTTT CAWNGAGGNQPQHF
TRBJ1-5 many TRBV3-1 TRBD1 TGTGCCAGCAGCCAAACGCCCGCGACAGGGGACCAGCCCCAGCATTTT CASSQTPATGDQPQHF
TRBJ2-3 many TRBV11-2 TRBD2 TGTGCCAGCAGCCTCGCTATACTAGCGGGAGGAAGCACAGATACGCAGTATTTT CASSLAILAGGSTDTQYF
TRBJ1-2 many TRBV20-1 NA TGCAGTGCGATGGGGACGGGTGGCTACACCTTC CSAMGTGGYTF
TRBJ2-1 many TRBV11-2 TRBD2 TGTGCCAGCAGGGTGACTAGCGGATACAATGAGCAGTTCTTC CASRVTSGYNEQFF
TRBJ2-1 many TRBV9 TRBD2 TGTGCCAGCAGCCCCCAACATAGCGGGGTGCGGGGTGAGCAGTTCTTC CASSPQHSGVRGEQFF
TRBJ1-5 many TRBV6-2/TRBV6-3 TRBD1 TGTGCCAGCAGTTACTTGGGGACAGGGGGTTACAATCAGCCCCAGCATTTT CASSYLGTGGYNQPQHF
TRBJ2-5 few TRBV3-1 TRBD1 TGTGCCAGCAGCCGAACGGGACAGCAAGAGACCCAGTACTTC CASSRTGQQETQYF
TRBJ2-5 many TRBV5-1 NA TGCGCCAGCAGCTTGGTTACGGAAGAGACCCAGTACTTC CASSLVTEETQYF
TRBJ2-7 many TRBV28 TRBD2 TGTGCCAGCAGTTATCAAGCGGGAGCAGGCGAGCAGTACTTC CASSYQAGAGEQYF
TRBJ2-3 once TRBV12-3/TRBV12-4 NA TGTGCCAGCAGTTTTGTCTTAGCGGCCCTCATGGATACGCAGTATTTT CASSFVLAALMDTQYF
TRBJ1-1 few TRBV2 NA TGTGCCAGCATTAGAGACAGGGAAGCTTTCTTT CASIRDREAFF
TRBJ2-1 many TRBV20-1 TRBD2 TGCAGTGCTAAGGGATGGGCGGGGGGATACAATGAGCAGTTCTTC CSAKGWAGGYNEQFF
TRBJ2-5 many TRBV20-1 NA TGCAGTGCTAGTAGCAGATCCCAAGAGACCCAGTACTTC CSASSRSQETQYF
TRBJ1-5 many TRBV18 TRBD1 TGTGCCAGCTCACCAGTTCCAGGACAGGGATATCAGCCCCAGCATTTT CASSPVPGQGYQPQHF
TRBJ2-7 many TRBV20-1 TRBD2 TGCAGTGCTAGGGCTCCCCGACTAGCGGGAGATTACGAGCAGTACTTC CSARAPRLAGDYEQYF
TRBJ2-5 many TRBV4-3 TRBD1 TGCGCCAGCAGCCAAGAGAACAGGGGGGCGGAGACCCAGTACTTC CASSQENRGAETQYF